The 16 T cell receptor beta chains below were found in one sample sequenced in a study of T cell responses to AZD1222 COVID-19 vaccine. The assay was immunoSEQ multiplex PCR, and TCRdb's table has in-frame clones only and misses some. The profile shows approximately 74,000 clones, more than 80% of them singletons. The specimen was peripheral blood, collected on day 0 of AZD1222 vaccination. These receptor sequences come from an adult in good health.

Concerning this clone: Germline and junction disagree at one end, which may indicate a read error. The chain joins TRBV9 to TRBJ2-5; a possible D gene is TRBD1 (5 bases). This CDR3 region has 10 residues. The germline CDR1 and CDR2 sequences are SGDLS and YYNGEE. As DNA, the CDR3 is TGTGCCAGCAGCGGACAGACCCAGCACTTC. Its translation is CASSGQTQHF.

This clone was picked up one time. The V gene is TRBV28, the J gene TRBJ1-5, with D unclear. Germline CDR1 MDHEN, CDR2 SYDVKM. This CDR3 is built from 14 residues. The V end was cut by 3 bases, the J end by 7 bases, with 13 bases between. The CDR3 bases are TGTGCCAGCAGTTTGCCGGGTGAGTGGCAGCCCCAGCATTTT. Its translation: CASSLPGEWQPQHF.

The chain joins TRBV24-1 to TRBJ2-2, with D perhaps assigned TRBD1 or TRBD2 (9 bases each). Germline V lookup: CDR1 KGHDR, CDR2 SFDVKD. Trimming left V 3 bases short and J 3 bases short, with 25 bases between. This CDR3 is 20 amino acids long. CDR3: CATSDPGQGRIAGDTGELFF. The CDR3 coding sequence is TGTGCCACCAGTGATCCCGGACAGGGGAGGATAGCGGGGGACACCGGGGAGCTGTTTTTT.

The chain links TRBV5-8 to TRBJ1-2, with D perhaps TRBD1 (5 bases). The germline CDR1 and CDR2 sequences are SGHTS and YDEGEE. The CDR3 has 15 residues. The ends were cut back, 1 base at V and 2 bases at J, with 12 bases in the middle. CDR3 in amino acids: CASSLWSGLNYGYTF. The CDR3 nucleotides are TGTGCCAGCAGCTTGTGGTCAGGGCTAAACTATGGCTACACCTTC.

The CDR3 loop is CASSVDVSTDTQYF. In DNA, the CDR3 is TGTGCCAGCAGCGTAGATGTGAGCACAGATACGCAGTATTTT. The chain recombines TRBV9 with TRBJ2-3; D is unclear. The CDR3 spans 14 residues. The ends were cut back, 0 bases at V and 0 bases at J, with 5 bases in the middle. Germline lookup yields CDR1 SGDLS and CDR2 YYNGEE.

This chain joins TRBV20-1 and TRBJ2-2; D unclear. This CDR3 spans 10 amino acids. Germline V gives CDR1 DFQATT, CDR2 SNEGSKA (reference sequence). The V end lost 4 bases, the J end lost 7 bases, and 4 bases lay between the germline ends. The CDR3 sequence is CSATGGELFF. The CDR3 coding sequence is TGCAGTGCTACCGGCGGGGAGCTGTTTTTT.

The V gene is TRBV7-2, the J gene TRBJ2-5, with 9 bases aligning to TRBD1. Losses at the gene ends were 5 bases for V and 5 bases for J; bases not matched to a gene: 9. The CDR3 contains 15 residues. Germline-derived CDR1 and CDR2 are SGHTA and FQGNSA. For the CDR3, the DNA is TGTGCCAGCAGCGCCGGGACAGGGATGAGGGAGACCCAGTACTTC. This codes for CASSAGTGMRETQYF.

V is TRBV20-1 and J is TRBJ2-5; 7 bases match TRBD2. Germline CDR1 is DFQATT and CDR2 is SNEGSKA (reference sequence). This CDR3 is 11 amino acids long. Trimming at V came to 7 bases and at J to 5 bases, leaving 4 bases not matched to a gene. The CDR3, as DNA: TGCAGTGAACTAGCGTTGGAGACCCAGTACTTC. Encoded protein: CSELALETQYF.

V gene TRBV3-1 (or the pseudogene TRBV3-2) combines with J gene TRBJ2-1, with TRBD2 matching 8 bases. Germline V gene data show CDR1 as LGHDT and CDR2 as YNNKEL (reference sequence). This CDR3 has 14 amino acids. With V trimmed by 1 base and J by 8 bases, 4 bases remained unmatched. In DNA, the CDR3 is TGTGCCAGCAGCCAAGTCGGGGGGGCCGATGAGCAGTTCTTC. This sequence encodes CASSQVGGADEQFF.

This rearrangement joins TRBV24-1 to TRBJ2-7; D is undetermined. Deletions cut 3 bases from V and 4 bases from J, with 18 bases between. Germline CDR1 is KGHDR and CDR2 is SFDVKD. The CDR3 length is 16 residues. DNA for the CDR3: TGTGCCACCAGTGATAAGGACGGCGATGTAGGGTACGAGCAGTACTTC. It encodes CATSDKDGDVGYEQYF.

The gene calls are TRBV6-5 and TRBJ1-5; D unresolved. V lost 7 bases and J lost 4, with 17 bases in between. The CDR3 sequence is 15 residues long. The V gene's germline CDR1 is MNHEY and CDR2 SVGAGI. The CDR3, as DNA: TGTGCCAGCATGGGCATACTAGCCTCTAATCAGCCCCAGCATTTT. Translated: CASMGILASNQPQHF.

V usage is TRBV30 and J usage is TRBJ1-2; weak D call: TRBD1 (6 bases). CDR1 GTSNPN and CDR2 SVGIG come from the germline V gene (reference sequence). CDR3 length equals 13 residues. With 5 bases removed from V and 5 bases from J, the gap between germline ends came to 15 bases. CDR3 sequence: CAWARGDKYGYTF. CDR3 sequence (DNA): TGTGCCTGGGCAAGGGGGGACAAGTATGGCTACACCTTC.

The rearrangement links TRBV6-5 to TRBJ2-1; the match to TRBD2 covers 12 bases. V lost 6 bases, J lost 7 bases, and 7 bases stayed unmatched. From germline, CDR1 is MNHEY and CDR2 SVGAGI. The CDR3 is 15 amino acids. The CDR3 region has the DNA TGTGCCAGCAGACTACTAGCGGGGGGCAAGAATGAGCAGTTCTTC. Residues: CASRLLAGGKNEQFF.

The chain links TRBV4-2 to TRBJ1-1; 9 positions match TRBD1. There are 14 residues in the CDR3. The junction had 8 bases not matched to a gene; V was cut back by 1 base and J by 11 bases. Germline CDR1 and CDR2: LGHNA and YNFKEQ. CDR3 sequence (DNA): TGTGCCAGCAGCCAAGCGTTACAGGGGGCTACGGCTTTCTTT. This gives the protein CASSQALQGATAFF.

The chain carries TRBV7-6 and TRBJ2-1, with unresolved D. Germline V CDR1 and CDR2: SGHVS, FNYEAQ. V was trimmed by 5 bases and J by 9 bases, leaving 11 bases between them. The CDR3 has 12 amino acids. DNA for the CDR3: TGTGCCAGCAGCCCCCCCTTAGGTGAGCAGTTCTTC. Amino acid sequence: CASSPPLGEQFF.

The chain is built from TRBV7-2 and TRBJ1-4; no firm D call. Deletions cut 5 bases from V and 3 bases from J, with 10 bases between. The CDR3 length is 14 residues. Germline V gene sequence: CDR1 SGHTA, CDR2 FQGNSA. The DNA of the CDR3 is TGTGCCAGCAGCCCTTCAAATGCTAATGAAAAACTGTTTTTT. Translated: CASSPSNANEKLFF.